This T cell receptor (beta chain) was profiled in a study of CD8 T cells in ankylosing spondylitis. The sample holds many counts of this clonotype. As yet, its antigen is unknown. Quantitative 5'-RACE with molecular barcodes produced the TCR beta libraries. MiXCR, run by TCRdb on the 5' RACE reads, gives a single entry per CDR3 protein. This table holds roughly 240,000 distinct CDR3 sequences, approximately 7.6% found once. Findings and limits, study-wide: The study looked at matched synovial fluid samples from ankylosing spondylitis patients. Disease-linked clones were reported to be significantly enriched there.

Trimming at V came to 0 bases and at J to 1 base, leaving 3 bases not matched to a gene. The CDR3 is 17 residues long. CDR1 is SGHVS, CDR2 FQNEAQ, per germline. The V call is TRBV7-8, the J call TRBJ2-6; 7 positions match TRBD1. The TCR was taken from a female donor with ankylosing spondylitis or in good health (not recorded which). The specimen was blood, either unsorted or a sorted T cell fraction (not recorded which). The CDR3 loop reads CASSLAQDRSGANVLTF. Written as DNA, the CDR3 is TGTGCCAGCAGCTTAGCGCAGGACAGGTCTGGGGCCAACGTCCTGACTTTC.